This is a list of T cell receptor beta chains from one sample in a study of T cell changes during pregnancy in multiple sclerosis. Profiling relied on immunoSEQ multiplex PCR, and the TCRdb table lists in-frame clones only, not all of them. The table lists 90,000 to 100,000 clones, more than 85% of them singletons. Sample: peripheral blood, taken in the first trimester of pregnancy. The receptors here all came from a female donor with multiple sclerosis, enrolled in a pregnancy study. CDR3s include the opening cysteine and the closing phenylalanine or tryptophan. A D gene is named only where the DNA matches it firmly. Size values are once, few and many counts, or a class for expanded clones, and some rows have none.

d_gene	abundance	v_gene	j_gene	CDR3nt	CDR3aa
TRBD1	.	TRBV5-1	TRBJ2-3	TGCGCCAGCAGCTTGTCCGGGACAGGGTTGGTCGCAGATACGCAGTATTTT	CASSLSGTGLVADTQYF
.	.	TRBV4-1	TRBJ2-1	TGCGCCAGCAGCCAAGGGTACCCAGGGGATGAGCAGTTCTTC	CASSQGYPGDEQFF
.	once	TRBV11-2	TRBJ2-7	TGTGCCAGCAGCTTGGGACACGGACTCTACGAGCAGTACTTC	CASSLGHGLYEQYF
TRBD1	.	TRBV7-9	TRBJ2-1	TGTGCCAGCAGCGAGACGGGACAGGGAAATGAGCAGTTCTTC	CASSETGQGNEQFF
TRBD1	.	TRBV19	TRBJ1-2	TGTGCCAGTAGTATGAGGGGACAGAGACTAGCTAACTATGGCTACACCTTC	CASSMRGQRLANYGYTF
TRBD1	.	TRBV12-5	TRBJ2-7	TGTGCTAGTGGTTTGGGACAGGGGTTCTACGAGCAGTACTTC	CASGLGQGFYEQYF
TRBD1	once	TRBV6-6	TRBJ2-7	TGTGCCAGCAGTTACTCGATAGACAGGGCCGAGCAGTACTTC	CASSYSIDRAEQYF
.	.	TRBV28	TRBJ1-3	TGTGCCAGCAGTACGACAACTAGCTCTGGAAACACCATATATTTT	CASSTTTSSGNTIYF
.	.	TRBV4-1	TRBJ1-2	TGCGCCAGCAGCCAAGCCAGGGTCAACTATGGCTACACCTTC	CASSQARVNYGYTF
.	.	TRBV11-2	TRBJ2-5	TGTGCCAGCAGCTTCGGGTCCCTTGGTGGAGGGGCCAAAGAGACCCAGTACTTC	CASSFGSLGGGAKETQYF
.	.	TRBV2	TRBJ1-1	TGTGCCAGCAGAAACTCCCGGGGAGCTTTCTTT	CASRNSRGAFF
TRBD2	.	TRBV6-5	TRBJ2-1	TGTGCCAGCAGCCGCTCCGGGACTAGCTTTCGTCGGTTCTTC	CASSRSGTSFRRFF
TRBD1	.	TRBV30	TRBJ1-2	TGTGCCTGGAGCCGACAGGGGGCGCTGGGCTATGGCTACACCTTC	CAWSRQGALGYGYTF
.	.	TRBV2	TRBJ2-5	TGTGCCAGCGGGGGCGATACAAGGCTGGGAGAGACCCAGTACTTC	CASGGDTRLGETQYF
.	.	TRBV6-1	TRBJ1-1	TGTGCCAGCAGTGCTACAGGGTTCAAGGACACTGAAGCTTTCTTT	CASSATGFKDTEAFF
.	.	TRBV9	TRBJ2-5	TGTGCCAGCAGCGTATCCAGCGCAACCCAAGAGACCCAGTACTTC	CASSVSSATQETQYF
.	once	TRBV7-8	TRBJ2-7	TGTGCCAGCAGTCAAGCCGCTGGCAGGGAGGAATACGAGCAGTACTTC	CASSQAAGREEYEQYF
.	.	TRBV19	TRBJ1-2	TGTGCCAGTACCCTTACCCGGACAGACTATGGCTACACCTTC	CASTLTRTDYGYTF
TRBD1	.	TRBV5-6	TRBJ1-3	TGTGCCAGCAGCGGCAGGGGGCGTAGGGCTGGAAACACCATATATTTT	CASSGRGRRAGNTIYF
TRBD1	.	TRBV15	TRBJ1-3	TGTGCCACCAGCAGACCGTCAGGGGGTAGGGGAAACACCATATATTTT	CATSRPSGGRGNTIYF
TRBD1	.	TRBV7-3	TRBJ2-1	TGTGCCAGCAGCCCCCAGGGGGCGGGGAGCTCCTACAATGAGCAGTTCTTC	CASSPQGAGSSYNEQFF
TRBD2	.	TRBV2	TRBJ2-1	TGTGCCAGCAGCGATGGACTAGTCGGTGAGCAGTTCTTC	CASSDGLVGEQFF
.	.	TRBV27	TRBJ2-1	TGTGCCAGCAGTTTACACCCCCGGAGCTACAATGAGCAGTTCTTC	CASSLHPRSYNEQFF
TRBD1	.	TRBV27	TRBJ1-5	TGTGCCAGCAGTAACAGGGGGGAGAATCAGCCCCAGCATTTT	CASSNRGENQPQHF
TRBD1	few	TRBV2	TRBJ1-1	TGTGCCAGCCCTGACAGGGTTGCTGAAGCTTTCTTT	CASPDRVAEAFF
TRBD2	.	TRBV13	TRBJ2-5	TGTGCCAGCAGCCCCCGACTAGCGGGCACCCCCCGGGAGACCCAGTACTTC	CASSPRLAGTPRETQYF
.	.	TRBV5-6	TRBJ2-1	TGTGCCAGCAGCTGGGACTTGACTTACAATGAGCAGTTCTTC	CASSWDLTYNEQFF
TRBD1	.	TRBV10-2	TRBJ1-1	TGCGCCAGCAGTGAGCCAGGGACAGCTTCACACACTGAAGCTTTCTTT	CASSEPGTASHTEAFF
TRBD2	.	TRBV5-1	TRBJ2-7	TGCGCCAGCAGCCCGACTAGCGGGAGCTCCTACGAGCAGTACTTC	CASSPTSGSSYEQYF
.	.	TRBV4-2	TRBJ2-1	TGTGCCAGCAGCCAAGAACCTCGCGGCCCCGAGAATGAGCAGTTCTTC	CASSQEPRGPENEQFF
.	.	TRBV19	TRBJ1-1	TGTGCCAGTAGTATGATCACAGCCGTGAACACTGAAGCTTTCTTT	CASSMITAVNTEAFF
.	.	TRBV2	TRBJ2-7	TGTGCCAGCAGTGAAGAACGGGATCTCTACGAGCAGTACTTC	CASSEERDLYEQYF
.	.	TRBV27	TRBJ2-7	TGTGCCAGCAGCGAAACAGGGCCCCTCTCCTACGAGCAGTACTTC	CASSETGPLSYEQYF
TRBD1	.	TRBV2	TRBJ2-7	TGTGCCAGCAACCCGGGACAGGGACCTTTCTACGAGCAGTACTTC	CASNPGQGPFYEQYF
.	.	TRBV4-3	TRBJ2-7	TGCGCCAGCAGCCAAGGGACAGCCGTTGGGTACGAGCAGTACTTC	CASSQGTAVGYEQYF
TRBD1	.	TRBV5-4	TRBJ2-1	TGTGCCAGCAGCTTGGGACAGGGGGCGGGCAATGAGCAGTTCTTC	CASSLGQGAGNEQFF
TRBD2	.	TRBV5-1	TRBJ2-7	TGCGCCAGCAGCTTGCCTAGCGGGGATAGCTCCTACGAGCAGTACTTC	CASSLPSGDSSYEQYF
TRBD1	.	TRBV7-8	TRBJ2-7	TGTGCCAGCAGCCCAGGACAGGGGACCGAGCAGTACTTC	CASSPGQGTEQYF